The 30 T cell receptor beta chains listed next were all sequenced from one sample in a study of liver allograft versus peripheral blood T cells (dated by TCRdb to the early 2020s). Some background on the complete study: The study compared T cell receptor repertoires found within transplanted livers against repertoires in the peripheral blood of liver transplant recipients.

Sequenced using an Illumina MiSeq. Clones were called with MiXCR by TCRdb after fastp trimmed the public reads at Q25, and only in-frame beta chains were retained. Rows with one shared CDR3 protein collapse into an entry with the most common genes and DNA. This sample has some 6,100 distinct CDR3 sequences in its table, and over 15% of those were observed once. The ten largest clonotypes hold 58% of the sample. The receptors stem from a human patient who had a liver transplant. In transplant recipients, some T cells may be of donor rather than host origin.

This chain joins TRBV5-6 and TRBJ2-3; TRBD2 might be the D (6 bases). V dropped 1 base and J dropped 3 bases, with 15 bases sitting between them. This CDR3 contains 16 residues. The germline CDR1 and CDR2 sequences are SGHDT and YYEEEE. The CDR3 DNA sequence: TGTGCCAGCAGCTTGTATAGCCGGGGGTGGACAGATACGCAGTATTTT. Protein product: CASSLYSRGWTDTQYF.

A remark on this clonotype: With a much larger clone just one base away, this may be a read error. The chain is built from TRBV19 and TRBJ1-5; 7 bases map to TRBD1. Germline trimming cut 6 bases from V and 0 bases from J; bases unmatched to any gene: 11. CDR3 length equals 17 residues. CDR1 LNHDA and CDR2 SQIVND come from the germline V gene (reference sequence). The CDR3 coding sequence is TGTGCCAGTAGCACTGGACAGGTATTTTATAGCAATCAGCCCCAGCATTTT. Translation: CASSTGQVFYSNQPQHF.

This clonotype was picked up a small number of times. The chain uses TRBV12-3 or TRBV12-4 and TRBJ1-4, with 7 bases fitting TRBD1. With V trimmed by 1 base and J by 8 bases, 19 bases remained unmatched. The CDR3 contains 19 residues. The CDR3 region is CASSLVQGGDWLDEEKLFF. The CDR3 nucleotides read TGTGCCAGCAGTTTAGTCCAGGGGGGGGATTGGTTGGATGAGGAAAAACTGTTTTTT.

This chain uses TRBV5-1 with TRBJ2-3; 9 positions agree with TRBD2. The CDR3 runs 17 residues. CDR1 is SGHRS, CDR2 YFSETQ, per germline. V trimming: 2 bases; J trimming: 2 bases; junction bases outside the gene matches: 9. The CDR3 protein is CASSFQMVAGVTDTQYF. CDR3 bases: TGCGCCAGCAGCTTCCAAATGGTAGCGGGGGTCACAGATACGCAGTATTTT.

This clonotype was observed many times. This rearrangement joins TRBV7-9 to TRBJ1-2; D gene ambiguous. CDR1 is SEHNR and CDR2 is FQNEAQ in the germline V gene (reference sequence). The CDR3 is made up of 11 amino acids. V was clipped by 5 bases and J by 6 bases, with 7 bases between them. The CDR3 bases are TGTGCCAGCAGCCCCTGGGATGGCTACACCTTC. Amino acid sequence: CASSPWDGYTF.

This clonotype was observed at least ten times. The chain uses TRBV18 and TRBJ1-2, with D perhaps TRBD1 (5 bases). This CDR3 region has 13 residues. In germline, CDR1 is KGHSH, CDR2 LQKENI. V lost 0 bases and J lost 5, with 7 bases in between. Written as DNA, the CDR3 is TGTGCCAGCTCACCACCAGACAGATATGGCTACACCTTC. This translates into CASSPPDRYGYTF.

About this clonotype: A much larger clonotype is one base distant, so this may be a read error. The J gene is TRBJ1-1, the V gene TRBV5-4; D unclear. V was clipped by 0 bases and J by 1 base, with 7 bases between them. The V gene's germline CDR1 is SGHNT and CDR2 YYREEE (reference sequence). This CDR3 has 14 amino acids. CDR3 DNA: TGTGCCAGCAGCTTGGAGGCGACGAACACTGAAGCTTTCTTT. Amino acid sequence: CASSLEATNTEAFF.

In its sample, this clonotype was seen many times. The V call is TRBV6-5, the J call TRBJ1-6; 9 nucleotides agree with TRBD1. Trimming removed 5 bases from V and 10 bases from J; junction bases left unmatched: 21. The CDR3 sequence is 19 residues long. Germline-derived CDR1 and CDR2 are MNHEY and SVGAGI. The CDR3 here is CASSNLFPATGGSNSPLHF. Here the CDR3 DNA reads TGTGCCAGCAGTAACCTCTTCCCCGCTACAGGGGGCTCCAACTCACCCCTCCACTTT.

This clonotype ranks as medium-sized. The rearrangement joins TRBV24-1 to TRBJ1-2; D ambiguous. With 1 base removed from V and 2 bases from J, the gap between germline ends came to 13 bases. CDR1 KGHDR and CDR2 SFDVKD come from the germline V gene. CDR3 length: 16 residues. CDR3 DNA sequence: TGTGCCACCAGTGATTTACAAGTTGGCAGCAACTATGGCTACACCTTC. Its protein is CATSDLQVGSNYGYTF.

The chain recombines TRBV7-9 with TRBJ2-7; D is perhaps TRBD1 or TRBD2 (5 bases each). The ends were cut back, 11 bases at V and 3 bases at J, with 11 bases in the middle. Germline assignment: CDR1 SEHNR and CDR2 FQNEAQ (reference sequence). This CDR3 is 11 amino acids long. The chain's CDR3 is CAVGTFYEQYF. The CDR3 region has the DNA TGTGCCGTCGGGACCTTCTACGAGCAGTACTTC.

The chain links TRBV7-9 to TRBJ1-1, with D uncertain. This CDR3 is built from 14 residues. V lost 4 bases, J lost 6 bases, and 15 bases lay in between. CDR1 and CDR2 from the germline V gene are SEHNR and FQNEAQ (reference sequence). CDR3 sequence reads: CASSWPGPSPEAFF. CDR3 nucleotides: TGTGCCAGCAGCTGGCCGGGTCCTTCCCCTGAAGCTTTCTTT.

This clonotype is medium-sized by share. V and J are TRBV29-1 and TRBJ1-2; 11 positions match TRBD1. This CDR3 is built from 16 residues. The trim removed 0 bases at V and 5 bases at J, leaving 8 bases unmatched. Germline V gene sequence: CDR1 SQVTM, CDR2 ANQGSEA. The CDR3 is CSVEELRTGGFYGYTF. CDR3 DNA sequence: TGCAGCGTTGAAGAGTTGCGGACAGGGGGCTTTTATGGCTACACCTTC. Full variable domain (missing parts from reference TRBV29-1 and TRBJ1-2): SAVISQKPSRDICQRGTSLTIQCQVDSQVTMMFWYRQQPGQSLTLIATANQGSEATYESGFVIDKFPISRPNLTFSTLTVSNMSPEDSSIYLCSVEELRTGGFYGYTFGSGTRLTVV.

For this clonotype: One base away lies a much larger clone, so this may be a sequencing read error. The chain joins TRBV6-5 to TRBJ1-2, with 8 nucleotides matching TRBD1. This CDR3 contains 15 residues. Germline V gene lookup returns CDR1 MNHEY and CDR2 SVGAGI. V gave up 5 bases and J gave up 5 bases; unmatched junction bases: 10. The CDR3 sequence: CASSEVRGQRYGYTF. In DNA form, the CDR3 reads TGTGCCAGCAGTGAGGTCAGGGGGCAGCGGTATGGCTACACCTTC.

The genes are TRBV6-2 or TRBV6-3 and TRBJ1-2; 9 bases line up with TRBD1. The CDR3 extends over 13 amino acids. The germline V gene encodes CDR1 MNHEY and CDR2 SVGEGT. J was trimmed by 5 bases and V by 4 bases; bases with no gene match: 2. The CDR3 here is CASSFGTGYGYTF. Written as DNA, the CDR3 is TGTGCCAGCAGTTTTGGGACAGGGTATGGCTACACCTTC.

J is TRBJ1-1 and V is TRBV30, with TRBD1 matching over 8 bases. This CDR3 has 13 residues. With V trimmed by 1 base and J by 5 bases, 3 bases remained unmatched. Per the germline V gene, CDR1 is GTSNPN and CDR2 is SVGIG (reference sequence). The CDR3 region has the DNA TGTGCCTGGAGTGAGTACAGGGGGACTGAAGCTTTCTTT. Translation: CAWSEYRGTEAFF.

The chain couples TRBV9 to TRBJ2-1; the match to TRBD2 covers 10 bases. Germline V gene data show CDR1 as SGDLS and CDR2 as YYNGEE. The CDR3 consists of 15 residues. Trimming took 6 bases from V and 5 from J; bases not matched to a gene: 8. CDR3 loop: CASTHSGGLNNEQFF. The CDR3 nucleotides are TGTGCCAGCACCCATAGCGGGGGGCTCAACAATGAGCAGTTCTTC.

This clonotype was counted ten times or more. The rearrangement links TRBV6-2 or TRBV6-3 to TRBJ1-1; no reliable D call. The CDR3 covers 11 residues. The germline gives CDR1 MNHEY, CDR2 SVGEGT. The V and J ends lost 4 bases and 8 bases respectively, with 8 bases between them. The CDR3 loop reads CASSFNLEAFF. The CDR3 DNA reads TGTGCCAGCAGTTTCAATCTGGAAGCTTTCTTT.

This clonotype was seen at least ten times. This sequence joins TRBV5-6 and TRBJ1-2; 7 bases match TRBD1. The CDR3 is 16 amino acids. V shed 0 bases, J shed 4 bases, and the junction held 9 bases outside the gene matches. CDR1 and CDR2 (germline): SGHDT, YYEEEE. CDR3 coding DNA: TGTGCCAGCAGCTTGGGCCGCCGAAGGGGGCTCTATGGCTACACCTTC. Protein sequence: CASSLGRRRGLYGYTF.

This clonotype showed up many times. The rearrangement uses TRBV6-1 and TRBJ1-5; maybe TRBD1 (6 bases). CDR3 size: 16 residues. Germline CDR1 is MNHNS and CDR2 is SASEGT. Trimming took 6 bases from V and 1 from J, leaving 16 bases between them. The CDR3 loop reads CASSPLGRGSNQPQHF. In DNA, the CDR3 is TGTGCCAGCAGCCCCCTGGGCAGGGGAAGCAATCAGCCCCAGCATTTT.

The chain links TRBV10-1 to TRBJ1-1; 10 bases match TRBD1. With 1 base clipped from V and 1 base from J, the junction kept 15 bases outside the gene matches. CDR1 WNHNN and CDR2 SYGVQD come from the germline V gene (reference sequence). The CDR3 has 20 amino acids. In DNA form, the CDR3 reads TGCGCCAGCAGTGAGTGGATCTGTGACAGGGGGCTTAAGCGGAACACTGAAGCTTTCTTT. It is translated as CASSEWICDRGLKRNTEAFF.

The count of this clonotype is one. CDR3 protein: CASSVVPTDTQYF. In DNA form, the CDR3 reads TGTGCCAGCAGCGTAGTTCCCACAGATACGCAGTATTTT. The chain combines TRBV9 with TRBJ2-3; D gene unclear. The germline V gene has CDR1 SGDLS and CDR2 YYNGEE. This CDR3 has 13 amino acids. Trimming left V 0 bases short and J 2 bases short, with 4 bases between. Variable domain in full (rest from reference TRBV9 and TRBJ2-3): DSGVTQTPKHLITATGQRVTLRCSPRSGDLSVYWYQQSLDQGLQFLIQYYNGEERAKGNILERFSAQQFPDLHSELNLSSLELGDSALYFCASSVVPTDTQYFGPGTRLTVL.

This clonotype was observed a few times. Here the CDR3 reads CASSVGGGHNEQFF. For the CDR3, the DNA is TGTGCCAGCAGCGTAGGCGGGGGTCACAATGAGCAGTTCTTC. The genes are TRBV9 and TRBJ2-1, with TRBD2 matching over 7 bases. V gave up 0 bases and J gave up 5 bases; unmatched junction bases: 2. CDR3 length: 14 residues. Germline V CDR1 and CDR2: SGDLS, YYNGEE.

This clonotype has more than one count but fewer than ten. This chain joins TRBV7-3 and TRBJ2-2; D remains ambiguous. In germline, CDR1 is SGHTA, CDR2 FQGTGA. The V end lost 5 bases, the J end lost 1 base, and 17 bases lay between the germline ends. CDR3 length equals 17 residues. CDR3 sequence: CASSPEKGDKNTGELFF. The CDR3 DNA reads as TGTGCCAGCAGCCCTGAGAAAGGAGATAAGAACACCGGGGAGCTGTTTTTT. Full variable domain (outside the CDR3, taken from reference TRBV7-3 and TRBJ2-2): GAGVSQTPSNKVTEKGKYVELRCDPISGHTALYWYRQSLGQGPEFLIYFQGTGAADDSGLPNDRFFAVRPEGSVSTLKIQRTERGDSAVYLCASSPEKGDKNTGELFFGEGSRLTVL.

The CDR3 spells CASSSQGYNEQFF. The CDR3 DNA sequence: TGTGCCAGCAGTTCACAGGGATACAATGAGCAGTTCTTC. The genes are TRBV27 and TRBJ2-1; D is perhaps TRBD1 (6 bases). There are 13 residues in the CDR3. Between the trimmed V and J ends, which lost 4 bases and 4 bases, there was a span of 8 bases. Germline lookup yields CDR1 MNHEY and CDR2 SMNVEV (reference sequence).

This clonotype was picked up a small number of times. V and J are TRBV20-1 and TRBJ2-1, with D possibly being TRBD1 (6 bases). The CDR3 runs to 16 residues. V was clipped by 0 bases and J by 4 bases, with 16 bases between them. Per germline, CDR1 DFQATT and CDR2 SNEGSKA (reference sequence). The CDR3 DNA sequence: TGCAGTGCTAGAGACCCGGACAGCTGGGCTTACAATGAGCAGTTCTTC. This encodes CSARDPDSWAYNEQFF.

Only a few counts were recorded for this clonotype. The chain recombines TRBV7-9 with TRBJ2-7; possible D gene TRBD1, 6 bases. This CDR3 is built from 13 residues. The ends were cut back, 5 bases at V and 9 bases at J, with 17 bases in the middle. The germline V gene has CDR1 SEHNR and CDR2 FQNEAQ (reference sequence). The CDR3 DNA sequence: TGTGCCAGCAGCCCTGGACAGCCAGAGGGGCAGTACTTC. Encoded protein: CASSPGQPEGQYF.

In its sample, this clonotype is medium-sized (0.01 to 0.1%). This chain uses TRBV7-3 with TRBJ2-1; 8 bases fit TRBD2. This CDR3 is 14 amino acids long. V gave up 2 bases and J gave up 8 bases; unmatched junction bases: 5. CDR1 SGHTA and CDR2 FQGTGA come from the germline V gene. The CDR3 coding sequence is TGTGCCAGCAGCTTAGTCGGGGGGGCGTATGAGCAGTTCTTC. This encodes CASSLVGGAYEQFF.

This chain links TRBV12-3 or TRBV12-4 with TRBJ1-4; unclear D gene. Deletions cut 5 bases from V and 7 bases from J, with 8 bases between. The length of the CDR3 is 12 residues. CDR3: CASSPIGEKLFF. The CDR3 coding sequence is TGTGCCAGCAGTCCCATAGGTGAAAAACTGTTTTTT.

Here the CDR3 DNA reads TGTGCCAGCAGTTTCCCCCCGGGTCCGCCGTACTTC. It yields the protein CASSFPPGPPYF. The chain joins TRBV27 to TRBJ2-5; no clear D gene. V lost 3 bases, J lost 13 bases, and 15 bases lay in between. Per germline, CDR1 MNHEY and CDR2 SMNVEV (reference sequence). The CDR3 has 12 amino acids.

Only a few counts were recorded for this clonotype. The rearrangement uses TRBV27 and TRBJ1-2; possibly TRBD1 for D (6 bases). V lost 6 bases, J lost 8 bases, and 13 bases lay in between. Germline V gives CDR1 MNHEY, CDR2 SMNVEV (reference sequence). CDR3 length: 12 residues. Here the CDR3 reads CASRQGPRGYTF. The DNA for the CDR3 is TGTGCCAGCAGACAGGGTCCCAGGGGCTACACCTTC.